These 26 T cell receptor beta chains were sequenced from one sample in a study of blood T cells in healthy people across ages. Sample-barcoded 5' priming and a J-beta primer mix drove a second PCR of roughly 7 to 11 cycles. From the 5' RACE reads, TCRdb called clonotypes with MiXCR, one entry per CDR3 protein. Seen here are 1.2 million to 1.5 million distinct CDR3 sequences, approximately 38% observed once, and the top ten hold 7.9%. Sequencing input: blood. These receptors all stem from a woman under 30 in good health.

The rearrangement uses TRBV6-5 and TRBJ1-2; no definite D call. Between the trimmed V and J ends, which lost 0 bases and 8 bases, there was a span of 16 bases. Germline V CDR1 and CDR2: MNHEY, SVGAGI. The CDR3 length is 15 residues. The CDR3 is CASSYSSVGGYGYTF. The CDR3 coding sequence is TGTGCCAGCAGTTACTCGTCAGTGGGCGGGTACGGCTACACCTTC.

Many counts were recorded for this clonotype. The chain links TRBV7-2 to TRBJ2-7, with D perhaps being TRBD1 or TRBD2 (6 bases each). This CDR3 has 13 residues. V was trimmed by 5 bases and J by 4 bases, leaving 12 bases between them. The germline CDR1 and CDR2 sequences are SGHTA and FQGNSA. The CDR3 reads CASSRPGAYEQYF. DNA for the CDR3: TGTGCCAGCAGCCGCCCGGGGGCTTACGAGCAGTACTTC.

This clonotype was picked up a small number of times. The rearrangement links TRBV3-1 to TRBJ2-5; TRBD1 is a possible D gene (6 bases). From germline, CDR1 is LGHDT and CDR2 YNNKEL (reference sequence). The ends were cut back, 4 bases at V and 11 bases at J, with 14 bases in the middle. The CDR3 spans 12 residues. CDR3 nucleotides: TGTGCCAGCAGCCTAGGGGACAATGAGCAGTACTTC. It is translated as CASSLGDNEQYF.

This clonotype was detected only a few times. The chain is built from TRBV6-6 and TRBJ1-1; the D is unclear. The CDR3 is 11 residues long. Germline V gene sequence: CDR1 MNHNY, CDR2 SVGAGI (reference sequence). Trimming took 10 bases from V and 4 from J, leaving 10 bases between them. CDR3 in DNA: TGTGCCACCACCAGAGGCACTGAAGCTTTCTTT. It translates to CATTRGTEAFF.

This chain links TRBV18 with TRBJ2-1; 9 positions agree with TRBD2. The V segment lost 5 bases and the J segment 8 bases; nucleotides outside the gene matches: 13. Germline CDR1 KGHSH, CDR2 LQKENI. This CDR3 is built from 16 residues. CDR3 nucleotide sequence: TGTGCCAGCTCATCCTCCCCTAGCGGGGTATCGCATGAGCAGTTCTTC. It encodes CASSSSPSGVSHEQFF.

The chain is built from TRBV2 and TRBJ2-7, with D unresolved. This CDR3 has 14 residues. CDR1 and CDR2 from the germline V gene are SNHLY and FYNNEI. The V end lost 6 bases, the J end lost 3 bases, and 15 bases lay between the germline ends. The CDR3 loop is CASSRPSIDYEQYF. The CDR3 DNA sequence: TGTGCCAGCAGCCGCCCCTCCATCGACTACGAGCAGTACTTC.

V is TRBV29-1 and J is TRBJ1-4; 9 bases map to TRBD1. The CDR3 has 16 amino acids. Looked up from germline, CDR1 is SQVTM and CDR2 is ANQGSEA. The trim removed 0 bases at V and 4 bases at J, leaving 6 bases unmatched. The CDR3 bases are TGCAGCGTTGAAGATCCGGACAGGGGCGGTAATGAAAAACTGTTTTTT. Its protein product is CSVEDPDRGGNEKLFF.

The chain recombines TRBV6-6 with TRBJ2-7; 13 bases are shared with TRBD2. The CDR3 extends over 16 amino acids. J was trimmed by 4 bases and V by 5 bases; bases with no gene match: 8. The V gene's germline CDR1 is MNHNY and CDR2 SVGAGI (reference sequence). The CDR3, as DNA: TGTGCCAGCAGTAGCTTAGGACTAGCGGGAGTGTACGAGCAGTACTTC. This translates into CASSSLGLAGVYEQYF.

The rearrangement uses TRBV7-9 and TRBJ2-7, with D possibly matching TRBD1 (6 bases). The CDR3 totals 16 residues. Germline CDR1 reads SEHNR; CDR2 reads FQNEAQ (reference sequence). The germline V and J ends were trimmed by 5 bases and 0 bases, with 17 bases remaining between them. The CDR3 sequence: CASSPIPGASSYEQYF. CDR3 DNA sequence: TGTGCCAGCAGCCCCATCCCAGGGGCGAGCTCCTACGAGCAGTACTTC.

This clonotype has more than one count but fewer than ten. The chain joins TRBV12-3 or TRBV12-4 to TRBJ2-5; tentatively, D is TRBD2 (7 bases). Trimming shortened V by 3 bases and J by 1 base, and 21 bases separated the two germline ends. The CDR3 spans 18 residues. The CDR3 DNA reads TGTGCCAGCAGTTTTTTTGGCGGGGGCACACCCTCCCAAGAGACCCAGTACTTC. It translates to CASSFFGGGTPSQETQYF.

The J gene is TRBJ1-1, the V gene TRBV28, with 7 nucleotides matching TRBD1. V gave up 4 bases and J gave up 1 base; unmatched junction bases: 6. The germline V gene encodes CDR1 MDHEN and CDR2 SYDVKM. The CDR3 runs to 15 residues. This chain's CDR3 is CASSSTGASNTEAFF. The CDR3 region has the DNA TGTGCCAGCAGTTCCACAGGGGCCTCGAACACTGAAGCTTTCTTT.

The chain combines TRBV5-1 with TRBJ2-7; perhaps TRBD1 as D (6 bases). Germline CDR1 and CDR2: SGHRS and YFSETQ. The CDR3 runs 16 residues. Between the trimmed V and J ends, which lost 2 bases and 2 bases, there was a span of 17 bases. The CDR3 DNA reads TGCGCCAGCAGCTTCGCCACAGGGATCCTGGCCTACGAGCAGTACTTC. Amino acid sequence: CASSFATGILAYEQYF.

The rearrangement links TRBV20-1 to TRBJ1-4; TRBD1 is a possible D gene (6 bases). Trimming pared 6 bases from V and 3 bases from J, leaving 11 bases between. The germline CDR1 and CDR2 sequences are DFQATT and SNEGSKA (reference sequence). This CDR3 region has 13 residues. The chain's CDR3 is CSAPGAANEKLFF. The CDR3 coding sequence is TGCAGTGCCCCGGGGGCTGCTAATGAAAAACTGTTTTTT.

Only a few counts were recorded for this clonotype. The chain uses TRBV20-1 and TRBJ2-5; 8 bases match TRBD2. The germline V gene encodes CDR1 DFQATT and CDR2 SNEGSKA (reference sequence). With 2 bases clipped from V and 11 bases from J, the junction kept 13 bases outside the gene matches. CDR3 size: 14 residues. The CDR3 spells CSARIGGAKGEQYF. CDR3 nucleotides: TGCAGTGCTAGAATCGGGGGGGCCAAAGGTGAGCAGTACTTC.

The chain employs TRBV29-1 and TRBJ1-1; tentatively, D is TRBD1 (5 bases). Germline CDR1 and CDR2: SQVTM and ANQGSEA. The CDR3 consists of 10 residues. Trimming pared 6 bases from V and 10 bases from J, leaving 12 bases between. The CDR3 spells CSVGTGPAFF. CDR3 bases: TGCAGCGTAGGTACGGGGCCAGCTTTCTTT.

CDR3 DNA: TGTGCCAGCAGCTTAGGTCTAGCGGGGCCTAGCTCCTACAATGAGCAGTTCTTC. This translates into CASSLGLAGPSSYNEQFF. The J gene is TRBJ2-1, the V gene TRBV11-2, with TRBD2 identical over 9 bases. With V trimmed by 1 base and J by 0 bases, 7 bases remained unmatched. There are 18 residues in the CDR3. Per germline, CDR1 SGHAT and CDR2 FQNNGV.

The chain carries TRBV20-1 and TRBJ2-7; D tentatively fits TRBD1 or TRBD2 (5 bases each). CDR3 length equals 14 residues. V was clipped by 3 bases and J by 3 bases, with 15 bases between them. CDR1 and CDR2 (germline): DFQATT, SNEGSKA (reference sequence). The CDR3 region is CSARAPGTDYEQYF. CDR3 nucleotides: TGCAGTGCTAGGGCCCCCGGGACCGACTACGAGCAGTACTTC.

The chain couples TRBV6-5 to TRBJ2-7, with D unresolved. The germline V gene has CDR1 MNHEY and CDR2 SVGAGI. V gave up 0 bases and J gave up 7 bases, with 16 bases separating them. This CDR3 is built from 15 residues. CDR3 sequence: CASSYSMRRRNEQYF. CDR3 nucleotide sequence: TGTGCCAGCAGTTACTCGATGCGCAGGAGAAATGAGCAGTACTTC.

The chain couples TRBV11-2 to TRBJ2-2; 12 nucleotides match TRBD2. Losses at the gene ends were 4 bases for V and 7 bases for J; bases not matched to a gene: 10. CDR3 size: 17 residues. From germline, CDR1 is SGHAT and CDR2 FQNNGV. The DNA of the CDR3 is TGTGCCAGCAGCTCTCTAGCGGGGGGGCCTGTCGGCGGGGAGCTGTTTTTT. As protein: CASSSLAGGPVGGELFF.

The chain employs TRBV10-2 and TRBJ1-6; D remains ambiguous. Germline CDR1 is WSHSY and CDR2 is SAAADI. This CDR3 has 14 amino acids. Trimming removed 7 bases at V and 9 bases at J, with 16 bases between. The CDR3 nucleotides are TGCGCCAGCAAAAAAGGCAGCGGAGGTTCACCCCTCCACTTT. Translating it yields CASKKGSGGSPLHF.

The CDR3 spells CATSDLQLLNTEAFF. The CDR3 coding sequence is TGTGCCACCAGTGATTTGCAGTTACTGAACACTGAAGCTTTCTTT. The rearrangement links TRBV24-1 to TRBJ1-1, with D hard to call. CDR1 is KGHDR, CDR2 SFDVKD, per germline. CDR3 length: 15 residues. V lost 0 bases, J lost 0 bases, and 7 bases lay in between.

The J gene is TRBJ1-5, the V gene TRBV7-9; D unresolved. CDR1 is SEHNR, CDR2 FQNEAQ, per germline (reference sequence). Trimming took 1 base from V and 4 from J, leaving 23 bases between them. The length of the CDR3 is 19 residues. In DNA, the CDR3 is TGTGCCAGCAGCTTAGTAACCACCGGGGATACGTTTCGGAATCAGCCCCAGCATTTT. Its protein is CASSLVTTGDTFRNQPQHF.

This clonotype appeared once. The chain uses TRBV18 and TRBJ1-2, with D tentatively TRBD1 (6 bases). V dropped 6 bases and J dropped 6 bases, with 20 bases sitting between them. CDR1 KGHSH and CDR2 LQKENI come from the germline V gene. The CDR3 is 15 residues long. The CDR3 reads CASSQTRQVINGYTF. For the CDR3, the DNA is TGTGCCAGCTCCCAAACTCGACAGGTGATAAATGGCTACACCTTC.

This clonotype was found many times. Sequence at one end of the junction differs from germline and may be a read error. V usage is TRBV4-2 and J usage is TRBJ2-5, with a tentative D call TRBD2 (5 bases). This CDR3 comprises 13 residues. Germline lookup yields CDR1 LGHNA and CDR2 YNFKEQ. Here the CDR3 DNA reads TGCGCCAGCAGCCAAGATCGGGGAGAGACCCAGTACTTC. Residues: CASSQDRGETQYF.

The rearrangement uses TRBV2 and TRBJ2-7; no reliable D call. The CDR3 is 13 residues long. The V and J ends lost 6 bases and 1 base respectively, with 10 bases between them. Germline CDR1 SNHLY, CDR2 FYNNEI. This CDR3 is CASRLSTSYEQYF. The CDR3 DNA is TGTGCCAGCAGGTTGAGCACTTCCTACGAGCAGTACTTC.

The chain couples TRBV29-1 to TRBJ2-5, with 7 bases aligning to TRBD1. The V and J ends lost 7 bases and 11 bases, in that order; junction bases with no gene match: 13. The CDR3 loop spans 12 amino acids. Germline CDR1 is SQVTM and CDR2 is ANQGSEA. The CDR3 region is CSARGPTNEQYF. In DNA form, the CDR3 reads TGCAGCGCTAGGGGGCCCACTAATGAGCAGTACTTC.